This TCR beta chain was observed in a study of spatial heterogeneity in lung cancer. Study details: Follow-up PBMC samples were sequenced when available, at a median of around 23 months after resection.

The sample's time point: blood at routine non-recurrence follow-up after resection. TCRdb re-called the 5' RACE reads through MiXCR, storing one row per CDR3 protein. Of tens of thousands of distinct CDR3 sequences listed, about 10% are singletons. The sample holds a few counts of this clonotype. The sequencing used PBMCs, collected at follow-up. The receptor was isolated from a female donor with early-stage non-small cell lung cancer.

CDR3 nucleotide sequence: TGCAGTGCTAGAGCCCCCAATAGGATTTATCAGCCCCAGCATTTT. Its protein is CSARAPNRIYQPQHF. The chain recombines TRBV20-1 with TRBJ1-5, with unresolved D. V was pared by 1 base and J by 5 bases, with 15 bases between. The germline V gene encodes CDR1 DFQATT and CDR2 SNEGSKA (reference sequence). The CDR3 is 15 residues long.